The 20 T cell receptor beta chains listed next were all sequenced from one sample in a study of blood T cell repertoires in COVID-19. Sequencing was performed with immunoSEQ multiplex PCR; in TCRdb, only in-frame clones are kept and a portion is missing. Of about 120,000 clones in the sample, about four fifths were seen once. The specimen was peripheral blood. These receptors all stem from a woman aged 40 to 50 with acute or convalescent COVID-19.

Written as DNA, the CDR3 is TGTGCCAGCCTCATGGAGGGACTTGAGCAGTTCTTC. It encodes CASLMEGLEQFF. The J gene is TRBJ2-1, the V gene TRBV5-8; tentative D call: TRBD2 (6 bases). V lost 7 bases to trimming and J lost 9 bases, with 14 bases between them. The CDR3 length is 12 residues. Germline CDR1 and CDR2: SGHTS and YDEGEE.

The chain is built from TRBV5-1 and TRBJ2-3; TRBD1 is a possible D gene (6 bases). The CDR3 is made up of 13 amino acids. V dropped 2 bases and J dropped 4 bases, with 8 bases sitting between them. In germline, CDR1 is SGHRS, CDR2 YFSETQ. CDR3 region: CASSFGGPDTQYF. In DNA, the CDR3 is TGCGCCAGCAGCTTTGGGGGCCCAGATACGCAGTATTTT. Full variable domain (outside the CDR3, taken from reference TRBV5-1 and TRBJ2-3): KAGVTQTPRYLIKTRGQQVTLSCSPISGHRSVSWYQQTPGQGLQFLFEYFSETQRNKGNFPGRFSGRQFSNSRSEMNVSTLELGDSALYLCASSFGGPDTQYFGPGTRLTVL.

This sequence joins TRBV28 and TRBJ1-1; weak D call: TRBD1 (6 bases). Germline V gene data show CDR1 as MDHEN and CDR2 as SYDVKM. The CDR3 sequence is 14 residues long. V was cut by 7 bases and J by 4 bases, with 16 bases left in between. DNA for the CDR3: TGTGCCAGCACCCTAGGACAGTTTCGCACTGAAGCTTTCTTT. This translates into CASTLGQFRTEAFF.

The CDR3, as DNA: TGTGCCAGCAGTGAATGGGAGGGACCCTATGGCTACACCTTC. Protein: CASSEWEGPYGYTF. The V call is TRBV2, the J call TRBJ1-2; TRBD1 is a possible D gene (5 bases). CDR1 and CDR2 from the germline V gene are SNHLY and FYNNEI. Trimming pared 2 bases from V and 4 bases from J, leaving 11 bases between. The CDR3 is 14 amino acids.

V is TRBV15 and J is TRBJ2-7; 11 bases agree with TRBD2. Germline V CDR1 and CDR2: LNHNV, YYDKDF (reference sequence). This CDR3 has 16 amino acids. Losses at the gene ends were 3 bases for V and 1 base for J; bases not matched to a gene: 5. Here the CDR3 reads CATSRLAGGQSYEQYF. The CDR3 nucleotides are TGTGCCACCAGCAGGCTAGCGGGGGGCCAATCCTACGAGCAGTACTTC.

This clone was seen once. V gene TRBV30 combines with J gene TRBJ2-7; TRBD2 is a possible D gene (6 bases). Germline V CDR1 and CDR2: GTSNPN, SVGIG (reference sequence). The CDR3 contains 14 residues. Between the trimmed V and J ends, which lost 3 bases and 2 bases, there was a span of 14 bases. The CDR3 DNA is TGTGCCTGGAGGAATCGGGGGAGAGCCTACGAGCAGTACTTC. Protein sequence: CAWRNRGRAYEQYF.

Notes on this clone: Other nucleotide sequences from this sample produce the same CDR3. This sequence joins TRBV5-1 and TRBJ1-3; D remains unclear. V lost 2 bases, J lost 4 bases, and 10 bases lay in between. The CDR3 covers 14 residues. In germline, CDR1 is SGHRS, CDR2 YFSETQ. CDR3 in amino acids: CASSLGSSGNTIYF. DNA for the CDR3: TGCGCCAGCAGCTTAGGGAGCTCGGGAAACACCATATATTTT.

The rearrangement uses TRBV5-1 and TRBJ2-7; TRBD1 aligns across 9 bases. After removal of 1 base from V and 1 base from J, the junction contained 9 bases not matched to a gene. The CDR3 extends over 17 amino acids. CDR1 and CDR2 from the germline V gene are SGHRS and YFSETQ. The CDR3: CASSLRRAGTGSYEQYF. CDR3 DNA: TGCGCCAGCAGCTTGAGACGTGCTGGGACAGGGTCCTACGAGCAGTACTTC.

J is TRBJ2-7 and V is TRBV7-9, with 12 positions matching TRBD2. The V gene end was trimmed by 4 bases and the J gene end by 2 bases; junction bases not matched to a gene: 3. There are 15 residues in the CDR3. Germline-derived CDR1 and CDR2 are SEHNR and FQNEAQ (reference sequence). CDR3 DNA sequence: TGTGCCAGCAGCTCTAGCGGGGGGGCGGCCTACGAGCAGTACTTC. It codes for CASSSSGGAAYEQYF.

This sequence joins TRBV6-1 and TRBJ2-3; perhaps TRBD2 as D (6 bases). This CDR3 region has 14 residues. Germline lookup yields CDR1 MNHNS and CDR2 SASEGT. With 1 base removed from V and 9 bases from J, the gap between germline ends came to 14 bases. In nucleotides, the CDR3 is TGTGCCAGCAGTGAAGGGCCGGGACTTCCCACGCAGTATTTT. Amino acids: CASSEGPGLPTQYF.

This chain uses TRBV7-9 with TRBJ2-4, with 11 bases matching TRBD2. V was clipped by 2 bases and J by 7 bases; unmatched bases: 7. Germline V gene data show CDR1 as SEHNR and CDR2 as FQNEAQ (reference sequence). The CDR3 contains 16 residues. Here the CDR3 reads CASSLLAGGILNIQYF. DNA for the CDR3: TGTGCCAGCAGCTTACTAGCGGGGGGCATTTTGAACATTCAGTACTTC.

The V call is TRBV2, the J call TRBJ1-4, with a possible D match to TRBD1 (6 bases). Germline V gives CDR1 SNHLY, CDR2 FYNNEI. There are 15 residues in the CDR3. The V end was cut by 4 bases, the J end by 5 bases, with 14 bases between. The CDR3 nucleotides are TGTGCCAGCAGTGTCAACAGGGTTAGGAATGAAAAACTGTTTTTT. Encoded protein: CASSVNRVRNEKLFF. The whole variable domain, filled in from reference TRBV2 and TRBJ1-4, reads EPEVTQTPSHQVTQMGQEVILRCVPISNHLYFYWYRQILGQKVEFLVSFYNNEISEKSEIFDDQFSVERPDGSNFTLKIRSTKLEDSAMYFCASSVNRVRNEKLFFGSGTQLSVL.

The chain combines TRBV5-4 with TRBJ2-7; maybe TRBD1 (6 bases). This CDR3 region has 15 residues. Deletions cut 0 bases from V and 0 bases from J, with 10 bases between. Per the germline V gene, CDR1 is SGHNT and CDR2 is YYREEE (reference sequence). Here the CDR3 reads CASSLGPDSSYEQYF. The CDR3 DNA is TGTGCCAGCAGCTTGGGGCCGGACAGCTCCTACGAGCAGTACTTC. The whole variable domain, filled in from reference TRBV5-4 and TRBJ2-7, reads ETGVTQSPTHLIKTRGQQVTLRCSSQSGHNTVSWYQQALGQGPQFIFQYYREEENGRGNFPPRFSGLQFPNYSSELNVNALELDDSALYLCASSLGPDSSYEQYFGPGTRLTVT.

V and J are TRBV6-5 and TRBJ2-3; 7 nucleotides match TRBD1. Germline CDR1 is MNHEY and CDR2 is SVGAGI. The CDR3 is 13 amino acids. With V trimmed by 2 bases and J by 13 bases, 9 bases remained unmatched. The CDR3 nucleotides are TGTGCCAGCAGTTACCCCGGGACAGATTTGAAGTATTTT. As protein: CASSYPGTDLKYF.

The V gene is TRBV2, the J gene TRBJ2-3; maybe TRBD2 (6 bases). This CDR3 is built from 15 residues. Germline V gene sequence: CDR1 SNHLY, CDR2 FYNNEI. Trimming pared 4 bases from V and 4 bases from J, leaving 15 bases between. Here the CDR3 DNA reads TGTGCCAGCAGTGCCCCGGGACTCATCCCAGATACGCAGTATTTT. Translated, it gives CASSAPGLIPDTQYF.

The CDR3 DNA is TGTGCCAGCAGTGAAACCACTACACTGTTTTTT. Its translation is CASSETTTLFF. The rearrangement joins TRBV6-1 to TRBJ1-4, with D uncertain. The CDR3 extends over 11 amino acids. Trimming stripped 2 bases from V and 13 bases from J, with 8 bases between. CDR1 is MNHNS and CDR2 is SASEGT in the germline V gene.

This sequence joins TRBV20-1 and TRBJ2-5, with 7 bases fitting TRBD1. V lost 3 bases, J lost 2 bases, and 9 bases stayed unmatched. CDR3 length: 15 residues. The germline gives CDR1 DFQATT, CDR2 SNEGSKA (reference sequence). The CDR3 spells CSASTGQSTQETQYF. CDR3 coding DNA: TGCAGTGCTAGTACGGGACAGAGTACGCAAGAGACCCAGTACTTC.

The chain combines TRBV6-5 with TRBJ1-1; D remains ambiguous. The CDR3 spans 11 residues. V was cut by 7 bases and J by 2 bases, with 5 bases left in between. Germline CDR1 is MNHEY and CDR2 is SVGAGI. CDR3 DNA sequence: TGTGCCAGCACGGGAAACACTGAAGCTTTCTTT. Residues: CASTGNTEAFF.

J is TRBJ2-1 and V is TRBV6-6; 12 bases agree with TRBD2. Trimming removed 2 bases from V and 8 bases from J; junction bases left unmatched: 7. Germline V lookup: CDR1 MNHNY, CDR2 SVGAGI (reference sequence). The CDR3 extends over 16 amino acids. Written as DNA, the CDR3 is TGTGCCAGCAGTTACCTGGCGCTAGCGGGGGGGCATGAGCAGTTCTTC. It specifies CASSYLALAGGHEQFF.

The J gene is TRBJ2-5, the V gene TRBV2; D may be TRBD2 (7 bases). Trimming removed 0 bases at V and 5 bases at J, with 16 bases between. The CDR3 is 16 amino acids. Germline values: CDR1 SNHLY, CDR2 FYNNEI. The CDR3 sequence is CASSEAGGGPGETQYF. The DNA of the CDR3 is TGTGCCAGCAGTGAAGCGGGCGGGGGCCCGGGGGAGACCCAGTACTTC.